The entry below gives a single T cell receptor beta chain sequence along with its context. The sample is drawn from a study of blood T cell repertoires in COVID-19. Looking at the study overall: In each case, the material was cDNA or gDNA derived from T cells, B-cell-depleted T cells, or PBMCs.

The V end was cut by 7 bases, the J end by 2 bases, with 13 bases between. CDR1 and CDR2 (germline): SGHRS, YFSETQ. The CDR3 covers 14 residues. Per the authors' pipeline: The assay estimated nucleated cells by amplifying reference gene primers. Generated by immunoSEQ multiplex PCR, the TCRdb table keeps only in-frame clones and is missing some. The V and J calls and clone size come from that table; D and trimming were worked out from the DNA. This sample yields tens of thousands of clones, of which approximately 90% are seen a single time; approximately 11% belongs to the top ten. The source of this sequence is a man aged 65 to 85 with active or convalescent COVID-19. The rearrangement links TRBV5-1 to TRBJ1-3; TRBD1 is a possible D gene (6 bases). The sequenced material came from peripheral blood. CDR3 sequence (DNA): TGCGCCAGCCGGGGGGCGAACCCTGGAAACACCATATATTTT. This translates into CASRGANPGNTIYF.